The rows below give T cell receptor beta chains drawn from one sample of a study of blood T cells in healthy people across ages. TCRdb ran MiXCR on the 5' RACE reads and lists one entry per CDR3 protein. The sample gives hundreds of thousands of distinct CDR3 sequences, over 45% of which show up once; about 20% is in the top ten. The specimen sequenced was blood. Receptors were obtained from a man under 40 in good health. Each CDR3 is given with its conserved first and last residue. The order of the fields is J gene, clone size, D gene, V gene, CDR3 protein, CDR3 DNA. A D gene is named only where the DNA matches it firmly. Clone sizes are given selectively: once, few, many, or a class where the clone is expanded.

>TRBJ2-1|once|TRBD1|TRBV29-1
CSVHRTGATNEQFF
TGCAGCGTTCATAGGACAGGGGCAACCAATGAGCAGTTCTTC
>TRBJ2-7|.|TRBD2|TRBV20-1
CSAPLAGGTLYEQYF
TGCAGTGCTCCTCTAGCGGGAGGTACCCTCTACGAGCAGTACTTC
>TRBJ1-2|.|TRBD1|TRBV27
CASSLLGGDYGYTF
TGTGCCAGCAGTTTATTAGGGGGCGACTATGGCTACACCTTC
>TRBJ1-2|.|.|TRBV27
CASTQWAGNYGYTF
TGTGCCAGCACTCAATGGGCCGGTAACTATGGCTACACCTTC
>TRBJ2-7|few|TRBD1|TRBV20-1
CSARDPGQGLYEQYF
TGCAGTGCTAGAGACCCGGGACAGGGCCTCTACGAGCAGTACTTC
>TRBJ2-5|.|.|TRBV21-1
CATTQGRSETQYF
TGTGCCACCACGCAAGGACGGTCAGAGACCCAGTACTTC
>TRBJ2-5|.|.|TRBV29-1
CSVEEGAQTQYF
TGCAGCGTTGAAGAAGGGGCCCAGACCCAGTACTTC
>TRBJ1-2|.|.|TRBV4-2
CASSQNRIYGYTF
TGTGCCAGCAGCCAGAACAGGATCTATGGCTACACCTTC
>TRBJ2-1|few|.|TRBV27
CASSLYRGNEQFF
TGTGCCAGCAGTTTATACCGGGGCAATGAGCAGTTCTTC
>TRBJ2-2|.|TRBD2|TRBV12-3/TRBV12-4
CASSFGTSGSGGELFF
TGTGCCAGCAGTTTCGGGACTAGCGGGAGTGGCGGGGAGCTGTTTTTT